The 14 T cell receptor beta chains given below trace back to one sample, sequenced in a study of identical twins. TCRdb re-derived calls from the 5' RACE reads in MiXCR, one entry per CDR3 protein. Seen here are 1,800,000 or so distinct CDR3 sequences, roughly 35% observed once, and the top ten hold approximately 0.25%. The sequencing sample was made of cord blood. Source of these receptors: a newborn girl in good health.

This clonotype came up many times. This rearrangement joins TRBV27 to TRBJ2-7; 8 bases match TRBD2. Germline V gives CDR1 MNHEY, CDR2 SMNVEV (reference sequence). V lost 4 bases, J lost 1 base, and 6 bases stayed unmatched. There are 15 residues in the CDR3. The DNA of the CDR3 is TGTGCCAGCAGTTCTTATAGCGGGATGTCCTACGAGCAGTACTTC. Translated, it gives CASSSYSGMSYEQYF.

V and J are TRBV14 and TRBJ1-1, with D unclear. Germline V gene data show CDR1 as SGHDN and CDR2 as FVKESK. The CDR3 runs to 17 residues. With 0 bases removed from V and 1 base from J, the gap between germline ends came to 15 bases. CDR3 bases: TGTGCCAGCAGCCAAGAGGTTCCAGTATGGGGGAACACTGAAGCTTTCTTT. Translated: CASSQEVPVWGNTEAFF.

The V and J genes are TRBV29-1 and TRBJ2-5; 7 bases align to TRBD2. Germline loops: CDR1 SQVTM, CDR2 ANQGSEA. V lost 5 bases to trimming and J lost 4 bases; unmatched junction nucleotides: 13. The CDR3 sequence is 15 residues long. The CDR3, as DNA: TGCAGCGTTATCTTTTCGGGGGGAGGTATAGAGACCCAGTACTTC. Its protein is CSVIFSGGGIETQYF.

This clonotype turned up a few times. This chain uses TRBV11-2 with TRBJ1-2, with 7 bases lining up with TRBD1. The germline V gene has CDR1 SGHAT and CDR2 FQNNGV. With 4 bases clipped from V and 4 bases from J, the junction kept 9 bases outside the gene matches. This CDR3 is 15 amino acids long. CDR3 bases: TGTGCCAGCAGCTACAATGGACAGGACGGCTATGGCTACACCTTC. It translates to CASSYNGQDGYGYTF.

The rearrangement links TRBV29-1 to TRBJ2-7, with D perhaps assigned TRBD1 or TRBD2 (5 bases each). CDR3 length: 14 residues. V gave up 6 bases and J gave up 7 bases, with 22 bases separating them. CDR1 and CDR2 (germline): SQVTM, ANQGSEA. The CDR3 coding sequence is TGCAGCGTGGAACGACAGCCGGGGTATGATGAGCAGTACTTC. This translates into CSVERQPGYDEQYF.

This clonotype was observed a few times. J is TRBJ1-2 and V is TRBV6-5; unclear D gene. Germline V gene data show CDR1 as MNHEY and CDR2 as SVGAGI. The CDR3 runs 15 residues. Trimming shortened V by 2 bases and J by 4 bases, and 14 bases separated the two germline ends. The CDR3 loop is CASSYTKGPIYGYTF. As DNA, the CDR3 is TGTGCCAGCAGTTACACGAAGGGCCCTATCTATGGCTACACCTTC.

In its sample, this clonotype was seen a few times. The chain joins TRBV9 to TRBJ2-7; D not resolved. The length of the CDR3 is 14 residues. Germline V CDR1 and CDR2: SGDLS, YYNGEE. Trimming pared 0 bases from V and 0 bases from J, leaving 7 bases between. CDR3 in amino acids: CASSVGWSSYEQYF. CDR3 sequence (DNA): TGTGCCAGCAGCGTAGGTTGGAGCTCCTACGAGCAGTACTTC.

The chain recombines TRBV29-1 with TRBJ2-2; 9 nucleotides match TRBD1. CDR3 size: 13 residues. Trimming removed 4 bases from V and 6 bases from J; junction bases left unmatched: 3. The germline V gene encodes CDR1 SQVTM and CDR2 ANQGSEA. The DNA of the CDR3 is TGCAGCGTTGCCCGGGACAGGGCCGGGGAGCTGTTTTTT. Protein product: CSVARDRAGELFF.

This clonotype was counted a few times. The chain joins TRBV3-1 to TRBJ2-4; possible D gene TRBD1, 5 bases. CDR3 size: 20 residues. Germline lookup yields CDR1 LGHDT and CDR2 YNNKEL (reference sequence). Trimming took 1 base from V and 3 from J, leaving 25 bases between them. This chain's CDR3 is CASSQARFKGQEKDKNIQYF. CDR3 in DNA: TGTGCCAGCAGCCAAGCCAGGTTTAAGGGGCAGGAGAAAGACAAAAACATTCAGTACTTC.

Ten or more counts support this clonotype. V and J are TRBV2 and TRBJ2-3; the D is unclear. V was shortened by 5 bases and J by 0 bases, with 9 bases between the two germline ends. The CDR3 has 14 amino acids. Looked up from germline, CDR1 is SNHLY and CDR2 is FYNNEI. CDR3 sequence reads: CASSPYRSTDTQYF. CDR3 nucleotides: TGTGCCAGCAGTCCTTATAGGAGCACAGATACGCAGTATTTT.

Many counts were recorded for this clonotype. The J gene is TRBJ2-3, the V gene TRBV28, with TRBD2 matching over 7 bases. The CDR3 covers 15 residues. Germline assignment: CDR1 MDHEN and CDR2 SYDVKM. The V and J ends lost 6 bases and 1 base, in that order; junction bases with no gene match: 7. This CDR3 is CASRNLAAGTDTQYF. CDR3 DNA sequence: TGTGCCAGCAGGAATCTAGCGGCCGGCACAGATACGCAGTATTTT.

This clonotype was recorded at least ten times. The chain joins TRBV12-3 or TRBV12-4 to TRBJ2-5; no firm D call. The CDR3 consists of 12 residues. The V end lost 6 bases, the J end lost 6 bases, and 11 bases lay between the germline ends. CDR3: CASRASIKTQYF. The CDR3 DNA reads TGTGCCAGCAGGGCGAGTATTAAGACCCAGTACTTC.

This clonotype was observed a few times. This sequence joins TRBV5-1 and TRBJ2-3; tentative D call: TRBD2 (5 bases). V gave up 4 bases and J gave up 4 bases, with 13 bases separating them. Germline V lookup: CDR1 SGHRS, CDR2 YFSETQ. This CDR3 spans 14 amino acids. CDR3 DNA sequence: TGCGCCAGCAGCGCCGGACTTGGGTCAGATACGCAGTATTTT. This codes for CASSAGLGSDTQYF.

The J gene is TRBJ2-7, the V gene TRBV28, with a possible D match to TRBD1 (6 bases). The CDR3 is 14 residues long. CDR1 and CDR2 (germline): MDHEN, SYDVKM. V was shortened by 7 bases and J by 2 bases, with 15 bases between the two germline ends. CDR3 sequence: CASTRTAPPYEQYF. In DNA form, the CDR3 reads TGTGCCAGCACCCGGACAGCTCCTCCCTACGAGCAGTACTTC.